This T cell receptor (beta chain) was obtained from a study of radiotherapy plus CTLA-4 blockade in lung cancer listed by TCRdb under 2018. Background on the whole study: Among enrolled patients, roughly 17% had an objective response and 31% reached disease control.

The library was obtained by the immunoSEQ multiplex PCR assay. TCRdb took over this immuneACCESS table, retaining in-frame rearrangements with V and J assigned. Such tables are incomplete; in checked studies, under half of the missing clones stem from an unresolved V gene, and the remainder is unexplained. This sample holds roughly 90,000 clones; about 78% were observed only once. The ten biggest clones cover 4% of the sample. Details on this clone: Its recognized antigen is unknown. The sample holds no much larger clone one base away, and base qualities are not on file.

The study tested focal radiation therapy combined with CTLA-4 blockade (ipilimumab) in patients with chemo-refractory metastatic non-small-cell lung cancer. The paper as a whole reports these results and caveats: The strongest predictors of response, as reported, were early dynamic changes in blood T cell clones along with a rise in serum interferon-beta after radiation. TCR clones derived from tumors expanded in peripheral blood after treatment with radiotherapy and ipilimumab.

The junction carries 10 bases between V and J, which are trimmed by 5 bases and 2 bases respectively. From the germline V gene, CDR1 is MDHEN and CDR2 is SYDVKM. The CDR3 sequence holds 15 residues, the cysteine and phenylalanine included. The sequence is cut down to CDR3 DNA, 45 bases in frame from base 1. The input for sequencing was peripheral blood, taken from a patient treated with radiotherapy plus ipilimumab. The chain was built from TRBV28 and TRBJ2-6; the D gene assignment is ambiguous. This receptor was identified in a human donor with non-small cell lung cancer who had a partial response to radiotherapy plus ipilimumab. Some clones in this sample may be carry-over from other donors' samples. At the DNA level, the sequence is TGTGCCAGCAGTCTCACCACGGCTGGGGCCAACGTCCTGACTTTC. Its protein is CASSLTTAGANVLTF.